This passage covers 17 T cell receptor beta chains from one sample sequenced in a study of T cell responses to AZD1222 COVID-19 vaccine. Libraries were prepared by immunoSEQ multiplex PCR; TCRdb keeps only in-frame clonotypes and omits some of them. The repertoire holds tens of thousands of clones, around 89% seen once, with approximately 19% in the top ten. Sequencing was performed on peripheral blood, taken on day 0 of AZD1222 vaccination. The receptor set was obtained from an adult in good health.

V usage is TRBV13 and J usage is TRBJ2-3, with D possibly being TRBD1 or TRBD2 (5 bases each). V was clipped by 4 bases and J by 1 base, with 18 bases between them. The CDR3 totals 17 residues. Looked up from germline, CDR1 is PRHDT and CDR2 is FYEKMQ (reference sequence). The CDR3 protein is CASSSLASGPGTDTQYF. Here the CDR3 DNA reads TGTGCCAGCAGCTCGTTAGCCTCGGGACCCGGCACAGATACGCAGTATTTT.

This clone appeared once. This CDR3 is CASSPRDRVTGELFF. The CDR3 DNA reads as TGTGCCAGCAGTCCCCGGGACAGGGTAACCGGGGAGCTGTTTTTT. The gene calls are TRBV6-2 or TRBV6-3 and TRBJ2-2; 9 bases are a match to TRBD1. CDR3 length: 15 amino acids. The J segment lost 5 bases and the V segment lost 5 bases, leaving 6 bases of the junction unmatched. Per germline, CDR1 MNHEY and CDR2 SVGEGT.

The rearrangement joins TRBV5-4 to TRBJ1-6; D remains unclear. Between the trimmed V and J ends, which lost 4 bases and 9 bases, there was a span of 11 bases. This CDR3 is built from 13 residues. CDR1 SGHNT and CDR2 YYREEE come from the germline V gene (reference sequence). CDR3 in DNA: TGTGCCAGCAGCCCCCCGGGTGGTTCACCCCTCCACTTT. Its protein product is CASSPPGGSPLHF.

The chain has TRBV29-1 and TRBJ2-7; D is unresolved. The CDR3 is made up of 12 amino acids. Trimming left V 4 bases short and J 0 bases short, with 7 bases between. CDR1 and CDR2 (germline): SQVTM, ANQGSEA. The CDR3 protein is CSVGTVSYEQYF. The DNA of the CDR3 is TGCAGCGTTGGAACAGTCTCCTACGAGCAGTACTTC.

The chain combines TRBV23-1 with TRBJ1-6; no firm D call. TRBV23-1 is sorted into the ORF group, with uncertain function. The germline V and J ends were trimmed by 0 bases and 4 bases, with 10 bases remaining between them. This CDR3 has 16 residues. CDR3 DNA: TGCGCCAGCAGTCAATCTACAGTCCCATATAATTCACCCCTCCACTTT. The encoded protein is CASSQSTVPYNSPLHF.

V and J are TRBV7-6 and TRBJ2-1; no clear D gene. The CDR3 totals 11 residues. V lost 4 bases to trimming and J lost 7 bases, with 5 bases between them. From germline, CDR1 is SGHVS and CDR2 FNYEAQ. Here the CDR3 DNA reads TGTGCCAGCAGCTCAGGTAATGAGCAGTTCTTC. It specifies CASSSGNEQFF.

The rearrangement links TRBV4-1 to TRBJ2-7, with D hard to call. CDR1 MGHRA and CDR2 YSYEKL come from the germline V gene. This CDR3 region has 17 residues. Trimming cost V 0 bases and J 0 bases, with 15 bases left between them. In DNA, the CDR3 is TGCGCCAGCAGCCAAGAGGTGGCAACCTTTAGCTCCTACGAGCAGTACTTC. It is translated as CASSQEVATFSSYEQYF.

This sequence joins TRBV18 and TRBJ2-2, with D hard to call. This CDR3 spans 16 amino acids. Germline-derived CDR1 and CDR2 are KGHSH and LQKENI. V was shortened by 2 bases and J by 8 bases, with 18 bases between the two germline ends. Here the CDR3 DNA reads TGTGCCAGCTCACCAAACAGATTGCTAGAGCCGGGGGAGCTGTTTTTT. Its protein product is CASSPNRLLEPGELFF.

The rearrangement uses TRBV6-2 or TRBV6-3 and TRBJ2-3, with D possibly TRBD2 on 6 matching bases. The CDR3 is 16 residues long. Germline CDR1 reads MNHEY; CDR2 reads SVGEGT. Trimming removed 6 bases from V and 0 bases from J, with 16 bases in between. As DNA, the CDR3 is TGTGCCAGCAGCGACCATATACGGGGGAGCACAGATACGCAGTATTTT. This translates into CASSDHIRGSTDTQYF.

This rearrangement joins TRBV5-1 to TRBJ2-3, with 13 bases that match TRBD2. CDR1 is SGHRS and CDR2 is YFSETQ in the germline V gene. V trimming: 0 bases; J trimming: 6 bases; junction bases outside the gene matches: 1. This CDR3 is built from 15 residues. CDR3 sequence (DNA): TGCGCCAGCAGCTTGGCGACTAGCGGGGGGGATACGCAGTATTTT. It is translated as CASSLATSGGDTQYF.

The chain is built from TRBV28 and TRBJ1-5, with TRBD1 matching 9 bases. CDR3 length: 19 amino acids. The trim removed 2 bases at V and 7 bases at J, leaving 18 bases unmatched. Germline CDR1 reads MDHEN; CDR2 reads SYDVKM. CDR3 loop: CASSLPPGQGSPRSQPQHF. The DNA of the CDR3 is TGTGCCAGCAGTTTACCTCCGGGACAGGGTTCCCCACGAAGCCAGCCCCAGCATTTT.

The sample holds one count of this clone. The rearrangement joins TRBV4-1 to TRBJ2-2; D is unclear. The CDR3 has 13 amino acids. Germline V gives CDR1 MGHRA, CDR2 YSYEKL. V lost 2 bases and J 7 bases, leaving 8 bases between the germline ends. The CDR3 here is CASSQKRSGELFF. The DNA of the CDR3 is TGCGCCAGCAGCCAAAAGAGAAGCGGGGAGCTGTTTTTT.

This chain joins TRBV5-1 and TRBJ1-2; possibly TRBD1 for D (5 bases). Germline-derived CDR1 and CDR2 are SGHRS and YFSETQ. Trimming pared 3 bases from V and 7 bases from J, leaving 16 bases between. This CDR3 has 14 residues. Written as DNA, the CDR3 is TGCGCCAGCAGCTACGGGAGCGGGACGGTTGGCTACACCTTC. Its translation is CASSYGSGTVGYTF.

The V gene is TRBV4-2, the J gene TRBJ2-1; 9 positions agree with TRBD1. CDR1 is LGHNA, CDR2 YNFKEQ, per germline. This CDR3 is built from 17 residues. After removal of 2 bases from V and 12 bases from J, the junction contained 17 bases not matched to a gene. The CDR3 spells CASSQNQRGTGIGGQFF. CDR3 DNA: TGTGCCAGCAGCCAAAATCAAAGAGGGACAGGGATTGGGGGGCAGTTCTTC.

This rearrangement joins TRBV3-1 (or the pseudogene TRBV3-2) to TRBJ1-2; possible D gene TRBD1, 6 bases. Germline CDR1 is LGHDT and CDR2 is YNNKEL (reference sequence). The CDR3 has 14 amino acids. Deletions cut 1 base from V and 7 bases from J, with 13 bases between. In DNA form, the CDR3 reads TGTGCCAGCAGCCAAGGTGGCGGGGGCGTTGGCTACACCTTC. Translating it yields CASSQGGGGVGYTF.

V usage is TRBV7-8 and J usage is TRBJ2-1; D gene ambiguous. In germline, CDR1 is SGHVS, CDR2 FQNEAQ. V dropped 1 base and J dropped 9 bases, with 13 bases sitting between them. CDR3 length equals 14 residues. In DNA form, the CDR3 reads TGTGCCAGCAGCTTAGTGGTGGGCCGCGGTGAGCAGTTCTTC. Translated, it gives CASSLVVGRGEQFF.

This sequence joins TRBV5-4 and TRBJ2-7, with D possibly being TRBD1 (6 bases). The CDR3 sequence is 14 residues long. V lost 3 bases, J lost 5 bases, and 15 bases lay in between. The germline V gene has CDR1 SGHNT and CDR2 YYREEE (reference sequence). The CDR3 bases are TGTGCCAGCAGCTCAGCACAGGGATCCCACGAGCAGTACTTC. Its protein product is CASSSAQGSHEQYF.